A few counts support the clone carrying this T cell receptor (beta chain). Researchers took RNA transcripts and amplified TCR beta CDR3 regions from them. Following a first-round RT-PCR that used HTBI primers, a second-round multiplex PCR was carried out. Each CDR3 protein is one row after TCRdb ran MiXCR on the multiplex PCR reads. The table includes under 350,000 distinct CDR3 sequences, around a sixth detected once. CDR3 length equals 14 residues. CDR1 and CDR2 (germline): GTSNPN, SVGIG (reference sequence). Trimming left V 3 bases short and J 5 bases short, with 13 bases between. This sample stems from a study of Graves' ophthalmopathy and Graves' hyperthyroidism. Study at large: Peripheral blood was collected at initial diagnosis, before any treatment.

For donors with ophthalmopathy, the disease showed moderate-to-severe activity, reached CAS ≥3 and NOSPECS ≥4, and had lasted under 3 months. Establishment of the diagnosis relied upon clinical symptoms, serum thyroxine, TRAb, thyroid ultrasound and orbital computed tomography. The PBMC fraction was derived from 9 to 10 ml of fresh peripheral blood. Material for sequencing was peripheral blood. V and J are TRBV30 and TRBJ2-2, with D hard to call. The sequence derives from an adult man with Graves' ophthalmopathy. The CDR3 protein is CAWRLRGETGELFF. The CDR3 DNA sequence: TGTGCCTGGAGACTTCGTGGGGAAACCGGGGAGCTGTTTTTT.